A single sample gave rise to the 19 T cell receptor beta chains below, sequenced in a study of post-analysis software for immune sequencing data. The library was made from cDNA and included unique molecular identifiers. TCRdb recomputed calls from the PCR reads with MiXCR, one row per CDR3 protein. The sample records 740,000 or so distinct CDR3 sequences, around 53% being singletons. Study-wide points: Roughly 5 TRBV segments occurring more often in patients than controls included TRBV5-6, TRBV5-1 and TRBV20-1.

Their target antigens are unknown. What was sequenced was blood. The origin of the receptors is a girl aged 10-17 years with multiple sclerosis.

CDR3 residues: CASSLGPMTANEQFF. CDR3 bases: TGCGCCAGCAGCTTGGGCCCGATGACAGCCAATGAGCAGTTCTTC. The V call is TRBV5-1, the J call TRBJ2-1, with D possibly TRBD1 on 5 matching bases. Trimming removed 0 bases from V and 6 bases from J, with 13 bases in between. This CDR3 comprises 15 residues. Germline loops: CDR1 SGHRS, CDR2 YFSETQ.

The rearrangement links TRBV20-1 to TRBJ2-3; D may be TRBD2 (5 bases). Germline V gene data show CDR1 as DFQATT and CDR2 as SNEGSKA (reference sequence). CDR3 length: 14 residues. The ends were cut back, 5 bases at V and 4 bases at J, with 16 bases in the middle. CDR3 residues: CSAEGLAHPDTQYF. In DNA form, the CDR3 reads TGCAGTGCTGAAGGCCTAGCTCACCCAGATACGCAGTATTTT.

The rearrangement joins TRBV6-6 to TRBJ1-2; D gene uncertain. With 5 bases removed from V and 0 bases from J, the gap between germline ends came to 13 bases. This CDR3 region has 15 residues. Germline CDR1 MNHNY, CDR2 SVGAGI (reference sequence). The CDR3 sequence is CASSKRTDTNYGYTF. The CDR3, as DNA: TGTGCCAGCAGTAAGCGGACGGATACTAACTATGGCTACACCTTC.

CDR3 DNA: TGTGCCAGCAGTTACCTAAGCGGGGGCTACGAGCAGTACTTC. This translates into CASSYLSGGYEQYF. J is TRBJ2-7 and V is TRBV6-5; 8 nucleotides align to TRBD2. Germline V lookup: CDR1 MNHEY, CDR2 SVGAGI. The CDR3 loop spans 14 amino acids. The junction had 3 bases not matched to a gene; V was cut back by 2 bases and J by 3 bases.

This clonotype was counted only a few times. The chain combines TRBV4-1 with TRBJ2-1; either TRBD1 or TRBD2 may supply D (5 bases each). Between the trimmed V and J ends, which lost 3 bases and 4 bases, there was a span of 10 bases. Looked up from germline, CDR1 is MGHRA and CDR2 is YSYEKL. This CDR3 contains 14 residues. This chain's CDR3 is CASSQLGVYNEQFF. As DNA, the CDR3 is TGCGCCAGCAGCCAGCTGGGGGTATACAATGAGCAGTTCTTC.

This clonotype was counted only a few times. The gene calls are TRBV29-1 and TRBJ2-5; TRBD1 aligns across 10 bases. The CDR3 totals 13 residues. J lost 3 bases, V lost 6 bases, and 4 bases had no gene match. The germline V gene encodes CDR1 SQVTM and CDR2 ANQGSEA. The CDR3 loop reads CSVTDRGEETQYF. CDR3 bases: TGCAGCGTCACGGACAGGGGGGAAGAGACCCAGTACTTC. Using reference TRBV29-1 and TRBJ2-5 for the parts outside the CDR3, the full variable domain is SAVISQKPSRDICQRGTSLTIQCQVDSQVTMMFWYRQQPGQSLTLIATANQGSEATYESGFVIDKFPISRPNLTFSTLTVSNMSPEDSSIYLCSVTDRGEETQYFGPGTRLLVL.

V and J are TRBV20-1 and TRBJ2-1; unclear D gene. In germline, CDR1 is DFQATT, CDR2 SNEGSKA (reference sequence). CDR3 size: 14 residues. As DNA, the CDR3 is TGCCGGCTACATCATCCCAACCTTTACAATGAGCAGTTCTTC. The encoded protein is CRLHHPNLYNEQFF.

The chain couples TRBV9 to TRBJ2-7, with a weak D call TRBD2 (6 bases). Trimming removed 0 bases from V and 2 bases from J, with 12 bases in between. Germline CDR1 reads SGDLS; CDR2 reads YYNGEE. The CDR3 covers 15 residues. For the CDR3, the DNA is TGTGCCAGCAGCGTAGACCTAGCGCCCACCTACGAGCAGTACTTC. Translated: CASSVDLAPTYEQYF.

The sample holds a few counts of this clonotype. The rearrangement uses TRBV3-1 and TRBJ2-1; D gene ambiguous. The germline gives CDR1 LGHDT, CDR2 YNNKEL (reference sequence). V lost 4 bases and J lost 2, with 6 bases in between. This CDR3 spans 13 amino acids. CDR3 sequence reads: CASSRTTYNEQFF. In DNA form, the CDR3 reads TGTGCCAGCAGCCGAACTACCTACAATGAGCAGTTCTTC.

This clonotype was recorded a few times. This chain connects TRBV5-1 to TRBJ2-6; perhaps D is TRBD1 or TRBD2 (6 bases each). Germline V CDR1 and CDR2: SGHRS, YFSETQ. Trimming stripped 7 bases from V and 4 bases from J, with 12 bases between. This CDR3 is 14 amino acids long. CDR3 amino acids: CASVPGAGANVLTF. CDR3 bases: TGCGCCAGCGTACCGGGGGCCGGGGCCAACGTCCTGACTTTC.

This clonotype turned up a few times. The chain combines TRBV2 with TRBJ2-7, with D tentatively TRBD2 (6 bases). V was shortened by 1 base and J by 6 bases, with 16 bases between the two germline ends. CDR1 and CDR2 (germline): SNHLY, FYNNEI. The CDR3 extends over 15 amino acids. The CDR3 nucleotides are TGTGCCAGCAGTGAAGTTGTCGCGGGGTTTGGCGAGCAGTACTTC. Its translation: CASSEVVAGFGEQYF. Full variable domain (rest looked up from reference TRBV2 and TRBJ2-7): EPEVTQTPSHQVTQMGQEVILRCVPISNHLYFYWYRQILGQKVEFLVSFYNNEISEKSEIFDDQFSVERPDGSNFTLKIRSTKLEDSAMYFCASSEVVAGFGEQYFGPGTRLTVT.

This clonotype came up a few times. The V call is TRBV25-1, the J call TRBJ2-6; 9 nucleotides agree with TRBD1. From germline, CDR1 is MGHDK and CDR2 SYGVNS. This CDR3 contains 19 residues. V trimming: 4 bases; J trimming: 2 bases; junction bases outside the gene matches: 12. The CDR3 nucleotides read TGTGCCAGCAGTGCCTTAACGGGACAGGGATTGGCTGGGGCCAACGTCCTGACTTTC. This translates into CASSALTGQGLAGANVLTF.

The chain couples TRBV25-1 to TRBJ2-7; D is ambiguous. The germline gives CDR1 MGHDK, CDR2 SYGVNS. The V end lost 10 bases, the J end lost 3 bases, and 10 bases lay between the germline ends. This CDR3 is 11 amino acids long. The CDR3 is CATLADYEQYF. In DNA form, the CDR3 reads TGTGCCACCTTGGCCGACTACGAGCAGTACTTC.

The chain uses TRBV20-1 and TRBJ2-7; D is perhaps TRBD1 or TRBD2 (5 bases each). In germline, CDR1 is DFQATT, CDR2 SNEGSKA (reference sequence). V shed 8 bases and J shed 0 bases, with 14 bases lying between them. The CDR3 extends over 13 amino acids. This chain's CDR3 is CSTPGPNSYEQYF. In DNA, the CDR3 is TGCAGTACGCCGGGACCCAACTCCTACGAGCAGTACTTC.

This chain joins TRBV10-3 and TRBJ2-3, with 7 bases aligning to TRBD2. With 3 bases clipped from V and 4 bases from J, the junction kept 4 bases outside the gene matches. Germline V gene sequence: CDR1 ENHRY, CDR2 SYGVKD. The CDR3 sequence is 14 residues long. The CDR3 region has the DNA TGTGCCATCAGTGATTCGGGAGGTGCAGATACGCAGTATTTT. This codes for CAISDSGGADTQYF.

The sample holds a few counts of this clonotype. As DNA, the CDR3 is TGTGCCAGCAGCTCCATCCGGGACTACTCCTACAATGAGCAGTTCTTC. Translation gives CASSSIRDYSYNEQFF. The V and J genes are TRBV5-5 and TRBJ2-1; 7 positions agree with TRBD2. V lost 3 bases to trimming and J lost 0 bases; unmatched junction nucleotides: 6. The CDR3 length is 16 residues. Germline assignment: CDR1 SGHKS and CDR2 YYEKEE (reference sequence).

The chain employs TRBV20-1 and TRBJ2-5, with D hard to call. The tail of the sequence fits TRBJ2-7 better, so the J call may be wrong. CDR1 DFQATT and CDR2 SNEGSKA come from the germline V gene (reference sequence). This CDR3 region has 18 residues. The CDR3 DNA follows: TGCAGTGCTAGATCCCCGGCTGGCCGGGCAGGAGCCGACTACGAGCAGTACTTC. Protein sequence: CSARSPAGRAGADYEQYF.

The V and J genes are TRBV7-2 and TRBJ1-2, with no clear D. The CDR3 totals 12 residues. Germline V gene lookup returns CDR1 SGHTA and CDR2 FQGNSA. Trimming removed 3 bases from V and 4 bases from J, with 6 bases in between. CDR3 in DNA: TGTGCCAGCAGCTTCCAGACCTATGGCTACACCTTC. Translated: CASSFQTYGYTF.

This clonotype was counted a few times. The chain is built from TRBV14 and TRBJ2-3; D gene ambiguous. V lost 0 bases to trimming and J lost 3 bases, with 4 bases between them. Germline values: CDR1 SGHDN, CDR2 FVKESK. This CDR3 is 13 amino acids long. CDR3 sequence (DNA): TGTGCCAGCAGCCAAGAAGTTACAGATACGCAGTATTTT. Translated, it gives CASSQEVTDTQYF.